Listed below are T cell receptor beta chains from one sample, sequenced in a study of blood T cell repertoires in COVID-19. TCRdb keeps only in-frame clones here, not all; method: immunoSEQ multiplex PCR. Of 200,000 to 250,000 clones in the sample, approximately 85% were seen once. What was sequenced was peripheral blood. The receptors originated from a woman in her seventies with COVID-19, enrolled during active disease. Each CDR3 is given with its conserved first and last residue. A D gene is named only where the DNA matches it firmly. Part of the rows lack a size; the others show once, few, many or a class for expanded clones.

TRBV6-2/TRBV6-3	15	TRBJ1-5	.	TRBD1	CASSGGTAFNQPQHF	TGTGCCAGCAGCGGAGGGACAGCTTTCAATCAGCCCCAGCATTTT
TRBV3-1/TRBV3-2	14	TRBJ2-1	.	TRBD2	CASSHAGGYNEQFF	TGTGCCAGCAGCCACGCGGGGGGGTACAATGAGCAGTTCTTC
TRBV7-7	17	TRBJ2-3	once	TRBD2	CASSLDPGLAGVDTQYF	TGTGCTAGCAGCTTGGATCCGGGACTAGCGGGAGTGGATACGCAGTATTTT
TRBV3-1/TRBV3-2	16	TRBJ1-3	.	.	CASSQRFGFSGNTIYF	TGTGCCAGCAGCCAAAGATTCGGTTTTTCTGGAAACACCATATATTTT
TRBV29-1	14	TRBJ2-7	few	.	CSVGGQMGAYEQYF	TGCAGCGTCGGGGGACAGATGGGGGCCTACGAGCAGTACTTC
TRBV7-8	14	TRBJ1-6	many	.	CASSMTGYNSPLHF	TGTGCCAGCAGCATGACAGGATATAATTCACCCCTCCACTTT
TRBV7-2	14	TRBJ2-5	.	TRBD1	CASSARTGSETQYF	TGTGCCAGCAGCGCGCGGACAGGGTCGGAGACCCAGTACTTC
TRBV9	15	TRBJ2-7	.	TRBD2	CASSPGLADPYEQYF	TGTGCCAGCAGCCCTGGACTAGCGGACCCCTACGAGCAGTACTTC
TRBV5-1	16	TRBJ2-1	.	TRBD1	CASSSWTGLSYNEQFF	TGCGCCAGCAGCTCCTGGACAGGACTCTCCTACAATGAGCAGTTCTTC
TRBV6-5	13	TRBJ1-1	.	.	CASSYDRSTEAFF	TGTGCCAGCAGTTACGACAGGAGCACTGAAGCTTTCTTT
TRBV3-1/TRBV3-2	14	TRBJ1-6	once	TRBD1	CASSPTGEGRPLHF	TGTGCCAGCAGCCCAACAGGGGAAGGGAGACCCCTCCACTTT
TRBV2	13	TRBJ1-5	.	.	CASSKGPNQPQHF	TGTGCCAGCAGTAAGGGGCCCAATCAGCCCCAGCATTTT
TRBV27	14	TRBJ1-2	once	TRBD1	CASKRTGGADGYTF	TGTGCCAGCAAAAGGACAGGGGGCGCGGATGGCTACACCTTC
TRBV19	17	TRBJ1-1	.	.	CASSRRAGGVVNTEAFF	TGTGCCAGTAGCCGCCGGGCTGGAGGGGTAGTCAACACTGAAGCTTTCTTT
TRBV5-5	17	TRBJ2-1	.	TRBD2	CASSQGLAGGSYNEQFF	TGTGCCAGCAGCCAGGGCCTAGCGGGGGGTTCCTACAATGAGCAGTTCTTC
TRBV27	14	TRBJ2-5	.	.	CASRGAGSGETQYF	TGTGCCAGCAGGGGGGCAGGGTCTGGGGAGACCCAGTACTTC
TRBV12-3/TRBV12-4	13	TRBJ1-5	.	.	CASSFGGVQPQHF	TGTGCCAGCAGTTTTGGAGGCGTTCAGCCCCAGCATTTT
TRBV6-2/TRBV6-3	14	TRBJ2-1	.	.	CASSDGGSYNEQFF	TGTGCCAGTAGCGACGGGGGCTCCTACAATGAGCAGTTCTTC
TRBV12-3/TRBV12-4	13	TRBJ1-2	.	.	CASSLDSDRGYTF	TGTGCCAGCAGTTTAGATTCAGACAGGGGCTACACCTTC
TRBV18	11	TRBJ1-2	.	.	CASTENYGYTF	TGTGCCAGCACAGAGAACTATGGCTACACCTTC
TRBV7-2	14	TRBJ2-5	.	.	CASSLYGLKETQYF	TGTGCCAGCAGCTTATACGGTCTTAAAGAGACCCAGTACTTC
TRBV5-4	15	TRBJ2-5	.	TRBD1	CASSYQDRGLETQYF	TGTGCCAGCAGCTACCAGGACAGGGGGCTTGAGACCCAGTACTTC
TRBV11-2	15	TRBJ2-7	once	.	CASSPQPTRVYEQYF	TGTGCCAGCAGCCCACAACCGACTAGGGTTTACGAGCAGTACTTC
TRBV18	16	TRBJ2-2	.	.	CASSPMGSGYTGELFF	TGTGCCAGCTCACCCATGGGAAGCGGGTACACCGGGGAGCTGTTTTTT
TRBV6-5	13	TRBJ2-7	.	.	CASSPTGRDEQYF	TGTGCCAGCAGCCCCACAGGGAGGGACGAGCAGTACTTC
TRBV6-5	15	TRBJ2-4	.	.	CASSSLGAGENIQYF	TGTGCCAGCAGTTCTCTTGGGGCAGGGGAGAACATTCAGTACTTC
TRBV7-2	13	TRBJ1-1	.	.	CASSSYRVTEAFF	TGTGCCAGCAGCTCCTACAGGGTTACTGAAGCTTTCTTT
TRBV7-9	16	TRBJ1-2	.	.	CASSLGQGQAVRGYTF	TGTGCCAGCAGCTTAGGACAAGGCCAGGCCGTGAGAGGCTACACCTTC
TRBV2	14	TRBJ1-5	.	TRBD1	CASSRGTGYQPQHF	TGTGCCAGCAGCCGTGGGACAGGGTATCAGCCCCAGCATTTT
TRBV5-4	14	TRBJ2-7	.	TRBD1	CASSSTGQGYEQYF	TGTGCCAGCAGCTCTACGGGACAGGGTTACGAGCAGTACTTC
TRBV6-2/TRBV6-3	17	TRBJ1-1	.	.	CASSYHISGQDGSEAFF	TGTGCCAGCAGTTACCATATTTCGGGACAAGACGGGTCTGAAGCTTTCTTT
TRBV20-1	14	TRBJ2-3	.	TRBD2	CSASSGSYADTQYF	TGCAGTGCCAGTAGCGGGAGTTACGCAGATACGCAGTATTTT
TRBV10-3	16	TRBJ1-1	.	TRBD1	CAISGGQSIMNTGAFF	TGTGCCATCAGTGGGGGACAGAGCATCATGAACACTGGAGCTTTCTTT
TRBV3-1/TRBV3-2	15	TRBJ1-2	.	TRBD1	CASSPWQGAAYGYTF	TGTGCCAGCAGCCCCTGGCAGGGGGCGGCCTATGGCTACACCTTC
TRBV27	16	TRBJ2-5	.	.	CASSLRAHRVQETQYF	TGTGCCAGCAGTTTAAGGGCCCACAGGGTCCAAGAGACCCAGTACTTC
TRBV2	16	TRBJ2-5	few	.	CASQWGGATSPETQYF	TGTGCCAGCCAGTGGGGGGGGGCGACCTCCCCGGAGACCCAGTACTTC
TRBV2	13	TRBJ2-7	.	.	CASSEEAGYEQYF	TGTGCCAGCAGTGAAGAGGCGGGCTACGAGCAGTACTTC
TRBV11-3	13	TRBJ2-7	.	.	CASSFAETYEQYF	TGTGCCAGCAGCTTCGCCGAGACCTACGAGCAGTACTTC
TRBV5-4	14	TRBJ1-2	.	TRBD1	CASSTGDRALGYTF	TGTGCCAGCAGCACCGGAGACAGGGCCCTTGGCTACACCTTC
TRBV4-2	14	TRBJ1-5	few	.	CASSPGHPNQPQHF	TGTGCCAGCAGCCCAGGACATCCTAATCAGCCCCAGCATTTT
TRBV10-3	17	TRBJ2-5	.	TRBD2	CAISATPGLAGRETQYF	TGTGCCATCAGCGCCACCCCGGGACTAGCGGGCCGGGAGACCCAGTACTTC
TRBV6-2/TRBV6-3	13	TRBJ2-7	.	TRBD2	CASSNLAGGEQYF	TGTGCCAGCAGTAACCTAGCGGGAGGCGAGCAGTACTTC
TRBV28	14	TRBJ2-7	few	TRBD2	CATLSSGTAYEQYF	TGTGCCACCCTATCTAGCGGGACGGCCTACGAGCAGTACTTC
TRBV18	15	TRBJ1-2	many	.	CASSPSTVFNYGYTF	TGTGCCAGCTCACCATCGACAGTCTTTAACTATGGCTACACCTTC
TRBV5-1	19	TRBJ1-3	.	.	CASSTRPPSDTSSGNTIYF	TGCGCCAGCAGCACCAGGCCGCCCTCAGATACCAGCTCTGGAAACACCATATATTTT
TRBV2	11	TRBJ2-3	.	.	CAVGRTDTQYF	TGTGCCGTTGGGCGCACAGATACGCAGTATTTT
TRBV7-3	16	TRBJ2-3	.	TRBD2	CASSATSGRSTDTQYF	TGTGCCAGCAGCGCAACTAGCGGGCGTAGCACAGATACGCAGTATTTT
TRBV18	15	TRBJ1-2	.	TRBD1	CASSPSPDRNYGYTF	TGTGCCAGCTCACCTTCCCCGGACAGGAACTATGGCTACACCTTC
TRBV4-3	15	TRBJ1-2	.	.	CASSQWANTNYGYTF	TGCGCCAGCAGCCAGTGGGCAAACACTAACTATGGCTACACCTTC